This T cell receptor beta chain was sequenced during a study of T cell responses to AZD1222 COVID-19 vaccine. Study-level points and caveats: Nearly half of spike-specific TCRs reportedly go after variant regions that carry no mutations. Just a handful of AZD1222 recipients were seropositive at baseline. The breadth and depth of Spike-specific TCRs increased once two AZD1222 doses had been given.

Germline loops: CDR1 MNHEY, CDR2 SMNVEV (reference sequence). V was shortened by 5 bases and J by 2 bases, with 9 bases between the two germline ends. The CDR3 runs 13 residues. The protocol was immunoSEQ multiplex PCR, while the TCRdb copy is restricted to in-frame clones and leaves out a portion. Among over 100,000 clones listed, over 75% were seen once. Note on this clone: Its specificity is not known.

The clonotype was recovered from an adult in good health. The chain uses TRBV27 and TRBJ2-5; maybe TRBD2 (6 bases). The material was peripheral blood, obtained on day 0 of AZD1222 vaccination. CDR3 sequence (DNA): TGTGCCAGCAGTCGGAGGGTACAAGAGACCCAGTACTTC. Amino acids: CASSRRVQETQYF.